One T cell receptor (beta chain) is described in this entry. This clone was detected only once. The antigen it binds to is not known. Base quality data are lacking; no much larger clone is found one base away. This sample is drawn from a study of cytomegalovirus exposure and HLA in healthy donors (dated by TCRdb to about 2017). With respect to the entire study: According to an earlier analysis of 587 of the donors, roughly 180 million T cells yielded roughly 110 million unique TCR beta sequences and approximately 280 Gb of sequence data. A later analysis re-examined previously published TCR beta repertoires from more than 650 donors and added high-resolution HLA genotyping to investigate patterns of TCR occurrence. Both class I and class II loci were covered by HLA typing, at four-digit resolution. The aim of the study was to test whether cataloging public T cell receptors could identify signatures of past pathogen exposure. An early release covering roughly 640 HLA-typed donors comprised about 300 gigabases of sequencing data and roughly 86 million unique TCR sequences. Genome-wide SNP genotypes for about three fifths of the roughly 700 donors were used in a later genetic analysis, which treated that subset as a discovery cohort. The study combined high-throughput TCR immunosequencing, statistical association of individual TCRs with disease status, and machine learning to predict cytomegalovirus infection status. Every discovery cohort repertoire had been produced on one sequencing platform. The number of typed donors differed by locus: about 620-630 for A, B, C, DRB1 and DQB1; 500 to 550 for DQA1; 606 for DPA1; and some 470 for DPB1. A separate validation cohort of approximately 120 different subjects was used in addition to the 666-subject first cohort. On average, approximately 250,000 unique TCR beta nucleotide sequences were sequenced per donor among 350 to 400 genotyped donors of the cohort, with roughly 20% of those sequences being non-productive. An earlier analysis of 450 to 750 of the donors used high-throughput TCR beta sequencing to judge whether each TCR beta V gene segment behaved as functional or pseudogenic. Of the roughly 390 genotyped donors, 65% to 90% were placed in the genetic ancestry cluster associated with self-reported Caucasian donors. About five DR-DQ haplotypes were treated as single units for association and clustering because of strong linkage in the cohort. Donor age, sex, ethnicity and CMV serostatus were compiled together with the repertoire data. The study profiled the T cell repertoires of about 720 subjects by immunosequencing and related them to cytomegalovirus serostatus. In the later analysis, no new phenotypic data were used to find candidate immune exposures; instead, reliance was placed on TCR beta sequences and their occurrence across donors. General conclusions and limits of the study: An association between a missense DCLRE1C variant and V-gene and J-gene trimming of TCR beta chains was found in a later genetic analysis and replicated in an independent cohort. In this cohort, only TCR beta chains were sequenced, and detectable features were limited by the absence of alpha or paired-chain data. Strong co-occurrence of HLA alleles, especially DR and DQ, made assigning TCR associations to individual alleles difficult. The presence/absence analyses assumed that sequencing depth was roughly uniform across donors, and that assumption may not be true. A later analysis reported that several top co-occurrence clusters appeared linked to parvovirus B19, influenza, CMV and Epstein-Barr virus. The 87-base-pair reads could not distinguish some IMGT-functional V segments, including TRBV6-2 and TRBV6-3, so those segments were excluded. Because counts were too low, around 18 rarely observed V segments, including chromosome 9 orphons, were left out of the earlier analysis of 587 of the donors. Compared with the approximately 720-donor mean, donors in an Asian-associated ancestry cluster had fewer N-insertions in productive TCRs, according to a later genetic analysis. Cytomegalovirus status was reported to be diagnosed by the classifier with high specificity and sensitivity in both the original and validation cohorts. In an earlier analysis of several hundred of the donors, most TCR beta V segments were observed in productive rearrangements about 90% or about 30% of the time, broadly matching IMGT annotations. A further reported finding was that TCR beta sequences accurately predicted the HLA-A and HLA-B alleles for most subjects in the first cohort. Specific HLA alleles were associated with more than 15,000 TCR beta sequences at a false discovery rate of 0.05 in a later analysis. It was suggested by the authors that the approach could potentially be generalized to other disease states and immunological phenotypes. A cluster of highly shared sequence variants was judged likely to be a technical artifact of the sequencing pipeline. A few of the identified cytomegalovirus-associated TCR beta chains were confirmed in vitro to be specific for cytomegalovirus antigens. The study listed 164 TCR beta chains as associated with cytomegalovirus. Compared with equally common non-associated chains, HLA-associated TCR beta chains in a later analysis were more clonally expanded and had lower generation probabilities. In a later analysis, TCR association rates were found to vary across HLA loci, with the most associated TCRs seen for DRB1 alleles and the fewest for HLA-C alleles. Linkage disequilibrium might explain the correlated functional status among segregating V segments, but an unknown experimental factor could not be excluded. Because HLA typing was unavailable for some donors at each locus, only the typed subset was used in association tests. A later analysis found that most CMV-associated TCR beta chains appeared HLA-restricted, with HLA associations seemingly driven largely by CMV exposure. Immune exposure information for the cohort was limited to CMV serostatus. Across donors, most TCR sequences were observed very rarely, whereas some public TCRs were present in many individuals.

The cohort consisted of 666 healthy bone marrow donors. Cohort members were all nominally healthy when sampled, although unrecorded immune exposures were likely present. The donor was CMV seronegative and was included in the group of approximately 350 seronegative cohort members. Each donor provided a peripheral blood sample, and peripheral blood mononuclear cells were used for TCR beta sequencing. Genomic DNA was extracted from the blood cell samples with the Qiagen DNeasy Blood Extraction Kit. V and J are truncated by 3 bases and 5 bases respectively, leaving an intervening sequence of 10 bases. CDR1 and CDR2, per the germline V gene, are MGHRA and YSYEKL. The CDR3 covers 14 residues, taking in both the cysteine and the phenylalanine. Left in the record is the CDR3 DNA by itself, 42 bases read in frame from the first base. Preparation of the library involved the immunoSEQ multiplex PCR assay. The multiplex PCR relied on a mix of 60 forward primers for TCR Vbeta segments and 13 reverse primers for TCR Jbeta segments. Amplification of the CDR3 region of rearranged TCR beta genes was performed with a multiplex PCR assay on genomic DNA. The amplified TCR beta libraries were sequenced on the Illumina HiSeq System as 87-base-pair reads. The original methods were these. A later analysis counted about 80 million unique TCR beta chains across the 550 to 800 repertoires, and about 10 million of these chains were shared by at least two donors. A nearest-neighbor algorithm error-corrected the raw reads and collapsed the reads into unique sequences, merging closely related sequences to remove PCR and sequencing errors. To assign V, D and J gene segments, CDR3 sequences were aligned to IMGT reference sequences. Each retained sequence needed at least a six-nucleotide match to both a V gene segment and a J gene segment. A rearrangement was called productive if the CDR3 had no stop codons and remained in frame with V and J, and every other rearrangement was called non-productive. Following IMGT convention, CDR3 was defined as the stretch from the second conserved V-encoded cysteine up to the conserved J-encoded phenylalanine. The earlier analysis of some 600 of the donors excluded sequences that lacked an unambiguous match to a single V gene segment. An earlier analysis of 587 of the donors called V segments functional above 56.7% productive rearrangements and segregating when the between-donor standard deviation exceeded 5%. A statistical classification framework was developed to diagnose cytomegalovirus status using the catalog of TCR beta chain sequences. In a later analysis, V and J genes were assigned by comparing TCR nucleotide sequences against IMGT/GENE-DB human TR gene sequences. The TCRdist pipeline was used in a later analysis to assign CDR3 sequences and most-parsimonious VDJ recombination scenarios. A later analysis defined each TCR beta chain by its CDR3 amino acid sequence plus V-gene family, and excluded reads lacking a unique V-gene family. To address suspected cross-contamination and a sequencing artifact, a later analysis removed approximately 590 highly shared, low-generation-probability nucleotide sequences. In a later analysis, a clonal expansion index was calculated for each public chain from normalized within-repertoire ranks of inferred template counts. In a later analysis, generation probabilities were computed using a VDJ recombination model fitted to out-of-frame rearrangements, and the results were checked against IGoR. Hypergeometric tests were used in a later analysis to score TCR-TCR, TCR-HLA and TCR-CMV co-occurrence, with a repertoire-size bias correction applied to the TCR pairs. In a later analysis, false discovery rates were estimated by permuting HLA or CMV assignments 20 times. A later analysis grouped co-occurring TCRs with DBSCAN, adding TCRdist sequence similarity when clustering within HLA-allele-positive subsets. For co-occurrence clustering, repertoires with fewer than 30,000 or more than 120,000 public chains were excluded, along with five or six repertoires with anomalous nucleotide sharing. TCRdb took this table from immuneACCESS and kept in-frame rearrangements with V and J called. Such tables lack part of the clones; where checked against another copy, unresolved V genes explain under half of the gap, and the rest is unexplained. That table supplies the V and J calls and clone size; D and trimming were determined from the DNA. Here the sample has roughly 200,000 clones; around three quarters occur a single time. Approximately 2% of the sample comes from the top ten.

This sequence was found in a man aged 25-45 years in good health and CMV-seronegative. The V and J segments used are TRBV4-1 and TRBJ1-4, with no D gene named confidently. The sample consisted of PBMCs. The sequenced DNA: TGCGCCAGCAGCCATAGTCAGACAAATGAAAAACTGTTTTTT. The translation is CASSHSQTNEKLFF.